This TCR beta chain stems from a study of T cells in Graves' hyperthyroidism and ophthalmopathy. In its sample, this clonotype was seen many times. Regions amplified from RNA transcripts were the TCR beta CDR3 regions. First-round RT-PCR with HTBI primers amplified the TCR CDR3 region. TCRdb processed the multiplex PCR reads anew with MiXCR; each CDR3 protein has one entry. The sample has a few hundred thousand distinct CDR3 sequences, less than 20% seen once. J gave up 7 bases and V 0 bases, and 6 bases lay outside the gene matches. The CDR3 loop spans 15 amino acids. Germline CDR1 and CDR2: LNHNV and YYDKDF (reference sequence).

Sequences were obtained from blood. The sequence was obtained from a man in his late teens or twenties with Graves' ophthalmopathy. The chain combines TRBV15 with TRBJ1-2; 9 bases agree with TRBD1. CDR3: CATSRDAQGAGGYTF. CDR3 DNA: TGTGCCACCAGCAGAGATGCACAGGGGGCAGGTGGCTACACCTTC.